The sequence of this TCR beta chain was determined in a study of blood T cell repertoires in COVID-19. Study details: Sample material is recorded as cDNA or gDNA derived from T cells, B-cell-depleted T cells, or PBMCs.

The germline V gene encodes CDR1 GTSNPN and CDR2 SVGIG (reference sequence). This CDR3 has 13 amino acids. The ends were cut back, 1 base at V and 10 bases at J, with 11 bases in the middle. The method was immunoSEQ multiplex PCR; TCRdb's version includes in-frame clones alone and lacks a portion of them. Of approximately 210,000 clones listed, about 88% are singletons. Sequenced: peripheral blood. The gene calls are TRBV30 and TRBJ1-6; weak D call: TRBD1 (6 bases). The TCR originated in a human donor in a cohort sampled during active COVID-19. The CDR3 here is CAWSGDRTSPLHF. The CDR3 DNA reads TGTGCCTGGAGTGGAGACAGGACGTCACCCCTCCACTTT. Based on the CDR3 plus reference TRBV30 and TRBJ1-6, the full variable domain is SQTIHQWPATLVQPVGSPLSLECTVEGTSNPNLYWYRQAAGRGLQLLFYSVGIGQISSEVPQNLSASRPQDRQFILSSKKLLLSDSGFYLCAWSGDRTSPLHFGNGTRLTVT.